This TCR beta chain was profiled in a study of OX40 agonist ivuxolimab in advanced cancers. Study information: Recorded diagnoses for dose-escalation patients were hepatocellular carcinoma, melanoma, renal cell or head and neck cancer. A male proportion of under 90% was recorded, with mean age around 60 years and range roughly 23 to 90. Partial response was recorded in three patients: one hepatocellular carcinoma and two cutaneous melanoma cases.

The assay was immunoSEQ multiplex PCR, and TCRdb's table has in-frame clones only and misses some. The data contain roughly 58,000 clones, 87% of them singletons. Germline V gene lookup returns CDR1 MNHNS and CDR2 SASEGT. With 11 bases clipped from V and 2 bases from J, the junction kept 5 bases outside the gene matches. The CDR3 has 13 amino acids. A history of autoimmune disease or systemic immunosuppression excluded patients. This clone was found a few times. V usage is TRBV6-1 and J usage is TRBJ2-2; 7 positions agree with TRBD2. The source of this sequence is an adult with an advanced solid tumor such as melanoma, head and neck, liver or kidney cancer. The sequencing here drew on CD4+ or CD8+ T cells sorted from blood, taken in a trial of the OX40 agonist ivuxolimab. The CDR3 reads CAGGVRNTGELFF. In DNA, the CDR3 is TGTGCCGGGGGGGTTCGAAACACCGGGGAGCTGTTTTTT.